This T cell receptor (beta chain) was obtained from a study of cytomegalovirus exposure and HLA in healthy donors. In the study overall: Assignment to the Caucasian-associated ancestry cluster applied to around 80% of the roughly 400 genotyped donors.

Regarding this clone: Antigen: not known.

This CDR3 has 13 amino acids. The V end was cut by 2 bases, the J end by 4 bases, with 6 bases between. Germline-derived CDR1 and CDR2 are LNHDA and SQIVND (reference sequence). The PCR had 60 Vbeta and 13 Jbeta primers. Profiling relied on immunoSEQ multiplex PCR, and the TCRdb table lists in-frame clones only, not all of them. The sample totals around 210,000 clones. The study's findings and limits: Later analysis found that TCR beta chains associated with HLA were more clonally expanded than other, equally common chains. Confirmation in vitro established that a few CMV-associated chains were specific for CMV antigens. In a later analysis, donors in an Asian-associated ancestry cluster reportedly had fewer N-insertions in productive TCRs than the cohort mean.

Sequencing was done on a sample of PBMCs. The receptor was derived from a girl aged 2-10 years in good health and CMV-seropositive. This sequence joins TRBV19 and TRBJ1-5; D uncertain. CDR3 in amino acids: CASSINGNQPQHF. The CDR3 DNA is TGTGCCAGTAGTATAAACGGGAATCAGCCCCAGCATTTT. The complete variable domain, with remaining parts taken from reference TRBV19 and TRBJ1-5, reads DGGITQSPKYLFRKEGQNVTLSCEQNLNHDAMYWYRQDPGQGLRLIYYSQIVNDFQKGDIAEGYSVSREKKESFPLTVTSAQKNPTAFYLCASSINGNQPQHFGDGTRLSIL.